This is a list of T cell receptor beta chains from one sample in a study of T cell changes during pregnancy in multiple sclerosis. The method was immunoSEQ multiplex PCR; TCRdb's version includes in-frame clones alone and lacks a portion of them. The sample lists around 20,000 clones, under 95% occurring once. The input for sequencing was CD4+ T cells from peripheral blood mononuclear cells, taken in the third trimester of pregnancy. The origin of the receptors is a female donor in good health, enrolled as a control in a pregnancy study. Each CDR3 is given with its conserved first and last residue. Each record gives: CDR3 length, J gene, V gene, D gene, clone size, CDR3 protein, CDR3 DNA. D genes are given only for firm matches. Some rows mark clone size as missing; the rest say once, few, many or name a class of expanded clone.

>13|TRBJ2-5|TRBV5-6|TRBD2|-
CASRLADQETQYF
TGTGCCAGCAGACTAGCGGATCAAGAGACCCAGTACTTC
>14|TRBJ1-1|TRBV9|TRBD1|-
CASSVRQGNTEAFF
TGTGCCAGCAGCGTTCGACAGGGGAACACTGAAGCTTTCTTT
>18|TRBJ1-3|TRBV2|TRBD1|-
CASSEEGRKGARGNTIYF
TGTGCCAGCAGTGAAGAGGGGCGGAAGGGGGCGAGAGGAAACACCATATATTTT
>15|TRBJ1-1|TRBV5-1|TRBD1|-
CASSAQPGQGTEAFF
TGCGCCAGCAGCGCACAGCCGGGACAGGGGACTGAAGCTTTCTTT
>14|TRBJ2-1|TRBV2|TRBD2|-
CASSEAGGYNEQFF
TGTGCCAGCAGTGAGGCGGGGGGGTACAATGAGCAGTTCTTC
>19|TRBJ1-3|TRBV13|-|-
CASSLGIFTTDNSGNTIYF
TGTGCCAGCAGCTTAGGAATATTTACGACCGACAACTCTGGAAACACCATATATTTT
>13|TRBJ1-2|TRBV10-3|TRBD1|-
CAISSDRDYGYTF
TGTGCCATCAGCTCCGACAGGGACTATGGCTACACCTTC
>15|TRBJ2-6|TRBV7-3|-|once
CASSSLASGANVLTF
TGTGCCAGCAGCTCACTCGCCTCTGGGGCCAACGTCCTGACTTTC
>14|TRBJ1-1|TRBV18|TRBD1|-
CASSPTGRDTEAFF
TGTGCCAGCTCACCGACAGGGCGGGACACTGAAGCTTTCTTT
>15|TRBJ2-3|TRBV5-1|-|-
CASSLETVRTDTQYF
TGCGCCAGCAGCTTGGAGACAGTACGCACAGATACGCAGTATTTT
>13|TRBJ2-2|TRBV30|-|-
CAFSGRDTGELFF
TGTGCCTTTTCGGGGAGAGACACCGGGGAGCTGTTTTTT
>14|TRBJ2-2|TRBV6-1|-|-
CASRRDGLTGELFF
TGTGCCAGCCGGCGGGACGGACTAACCGGGGAGCTGTTTTTT
>14|TRBJ2-5|TRBV7-3|TRBD2|-
CASSPSRLAETQYF
TGTGCCAGCAGCCCGTCAAGACTAGCAGAGACCCAGTACTTC
>11|TRBJ2-1|TRBV20-1|-|-
CSASPRDEQFF
TGCAGTGCTAGTCCTCGGGATGAGCAGTTCTTC
>16|TRBJ2-7|TRBV18|TRBD2|-
CASSTGLAGGPYEQYF
TGTGCCAGCTCAACGGGACTAGCGGGAGGACCCTACGAGCAGTACTTC
>13|TRBJ1-1|TRBV5-1|-|-
CASSRGGDTEAFF
TGCGCCAGCAGCCGAGGGGGAGACACTGAAGCTTTCTTT
>15|TRBJ1-2|TRBV19|TRBD1|-
CASSISTGEAGGYTF
TGTGCCAGTAGTATAAGTACAGGGGAAGCGGGTGGCTACACCTTC
>16|TRBJ1-1|TRBV7-3|-|-
CASSPAPQAPNTEAFF
TGTGCCAGCAGCCCTGCACCGCAAGCTCCGAACACTGAAGCTTTCTTT
>22|TRBJ2-7|TRBV19|TRBD2|-
CASSKGTGGTSGGTLHAYEQYF
TGTGCCAGTAGCAAGGGGACAGGCGGGACTAGCGGGGGAACGCTACATGCCTACGAGCAGTACTTC
>13|TRBJ1-6|TRBV6-6|TRBD1|-
CATLRAGGSPLHF
TGTGCCACCCTCCGGGCAGGGGGATCACCCCTCCACTTT
>15|TRBJ2-7|TRBV11-2|TRBD1|few
CASSGRGTGAYEQYF
TGTGCCAGCAGCGGCAGAGGGACAGGGGCCTACGAGCAGTACTTC
>16|TRBJ1-3|TRBV2|TRBD1|-
CASSPGTGGAGNTIYF
TGTGCCAGCAGTCCCGGGACAGGGGGCGCTGGAAACACCATATATTTT
>19|TRBJ2-2|TRBV7-3|TRBD2|once
CASSLLPGLLGGAAGELFF
TGTGCCAGCAGCTTATTACCGGGACTACTGGGGGGTGCGGCCGGGGAGCTGTTTTTT
>15|TRBJ2-7|TRBV5-1|TRBD2|few
CASSLAPAGAYEQYF
TGCGCCAGCAGCTTGGCCCCAGCGGGGGCCTACGAGCAGTACTTC
>12|TRBJ2-7|TRBV6-5|-|-
CATSRSSYEQYF
TGTGCCACCTCCCGGAGCTCCTACGAGCAGTACTTC
>17|TRBJ2-4|TRBV10-3|-|-
CAISESILRSEGNIQYF
TGTGCCATCAGTGAGTCGATTTTGAGGTCCGAAGGAAACATTCAGTACTTC
>11|TRBJ1-1|TRBV7-9|-|-
CASSAREEAFF
TGTGCCAGCAGCGCCCGGGAGGAAGCTTTCTTT
>14|TRBJ2-7|TRBV6-6|TRBD2|-
CASNTGLAGYGQYF
TGTGCCAGCAATACGGGACTAGCGGGGTACGGGCAGTACTTC
>13|TRBJ2-5|TRBV6-5|TRBD1|-
CASSRTGEETQYF
TGTGCCAGCAGTCGGACAGGCGAAGAGACCCAGTACTTC
>14|TRBJ1-1|TRBV12-5|TRBD1|-
CASGATGAETEAFF
TGTGCTAGTGGTGCTACAGGGGCTGAAACTGAAGCTTTCTTT
>13|TRBJ2-1|TRBV9|-|-
CASSVGLNNEQFF
TGTGCCAGCAGCGTGGGACTCAATAATGAGCAGTTCTTC
>13|TRBJ1-5|TRBV7-9|TRBD1|-
CASSGQGGQPQHF
TGTGCCAGCAGCGGTCAGGGGGGCCAGCCCCAGCATTTT
>17|TRBJ2-7|TRBV2|TRBD1|-
CASRADRGVGVSYEQYF
TGTGCCAGCAGGGCCGACAGGGGGGTTGGTGTGTCCTACGAGCAGTACTTC
>19|TRBJ2-7|TRBV5-6|TRBD2|-
CASSHSGGFRLADYYEQYF
TGTGCCAGCAGCCACTCTGGCGGTTTCCGACTAGCGGACTACTACGAGCAGTACTTC
>15|TRBJ2-2|TRBV27|-|-
CASSFGGTNTGELFF
TGTGCCAGCAGTTTTGGGGGGACGAACACCGGGGAGCTGTTTTTT
>14|TRBJ2-2|TRBV19|TRBD1|-
CASSGQGQYGELFF
TGTGCCAGTAGTGGACAGGGGCAGTACGGGGAGCTGTTTTTT
>15|TRBJ1-2|TRBV19|TRBD1|-
CASQGPGQGNYGYTF
TGTGCCAGCCAGGGACCGGGACAGGGCAACTATGGCTACACCTTC
>17|TRBJ2-1|TRBV19|-|-
CASSILSSANSYNEQFF
TGTGCCAGTAGTATCTTGTCTAGCGCTAACTCCTACAATGAGCAGTTCTTC
>15|TRBJ1-5|TRBV28|-|-
CASSFPTGSGQPQHF
TGTGCCAGCAGTTTTCCCACAGGGAGCGGTCAGCCCCAGCATTTT
>14|TRBJ1-2|TRBV14|-|-
CASSRVGSNYGYTF
TGTGCCAGCAGCCGAGTCGGTTCGAACTATGGCTACACCTTC
>14|TRBJ2-2|TRBV29-1|-|-
CSARTAANTGELFF
TGCAGCGCCCGGACAGCTGCGAACACCGGGGAGCTGTTTTTT
>18|TRBJ2-2|TRBV9|TRBD2|-
CASSSPHSGRGRTGELFF
TGTGCCAGCAGCTCCCCACATAGCGGGAGGGGGAGAACCGGGGAGCTGTTTTTT
>16|TRBJ1-6|TRBV7-9|-|few
CASSLGNLVGDSPLHF
TGTGCCAGCAGCTTAGGGAACTTAGTAGGGGATTCACCCCTCCACTTT
>13|TRBJ2-1|TRBV7-2|-|-
CASSLPTANEQFF
TGTGCCAGCAGCTTACCTACCGCCAATGAGCAGTTCTTC
>15|TRBJ2-1|TRBV6-1|TRBD2|-
CASSLGTSRGNEQFF
TGTGCCAGCAGCTTAGGGACTAGTCGGGGCAATGAGCAGTTCTTC
>15|TRBJ1-5|TRBV18|-|-
CASSPKADSNQPQHF
TGTGCCAGCTCACCAAAGGCGGATAGCAATCAGCCCCAGCATTTT
>15|TRBJ1-6|TRBV4-1|TRBD1|-
CASSSQGARDSPLHF
TGCGCCAGCAGCTCACAGGGGGCTAGGGATTCACCCCTCCACTTT
>16|TRBJ2-5|TRBV9|TRBD2|-
CASSGSSGGASETQYF
TGTGCCAGCAGCGGCTCTAGCGGGGGGGCTTCGGAGACCCAGTACTTC
>16|TRBJ2-7|TRBV7-6|TRBD2|-
CASSLGSSGVTYEQYF
TGTGCCAGCAGCTTAGGGTCTAGCGGGGTAACCTACGAGCAGTACTTC
>15|TRBJ1-3|TRBV29-1|TRBD1|few
CSAGGQGASGNTIYF
TGCAGCGCTGGGGGACAGGGGGCCTCTGGAAACACCATATATTTT
>19|TRBJ2-5|TRBV9|TRBD2|-
CASSVVGSGGAEYQETQYF
TGTGCCAGCAGCGTAGTAGGAAGCGGGGGGGCCGAGTACCAAGAGACCCAGTACTTC
>19|TRBJ1-5|TRBV27|-|-
CASSLKAQGTWGRDQPQHF
TGTGCCAGCAGTTTAAAAGCCCAAGGGACTTGGGGAAGGGATCAGCCCCAGCATTTT
>16|TRBJ1-3|TRBV5-6|-|-
CASSLRPRGTGNTIYF
TGTGCCAGCAGCTTGAGGCCCAGGGGTACTGGAAACACCATATATTTT
>15|TRBJ2-5|TRBV6-1|-|-
CASSETRGIVETQYF
TGTGCCAGCAGTGAAACCAGAGGGATAGTGGAGACCCAGTACTTC
>14|TRBJ2-7|TRBV10-3|-|-
CAISVAGNADEQYF
TGTGCCATCAGTGTGGCGGGGAACGCGGACGAGCAGTACTTC
>15|TRBJ2-3|TRBV30|-|-
CAWRLGRRITDTQYF
TGTGCCTGGAGGCTCGGAAGGAGAATCACAGATACGCAGTATTTT
>13|TRBJ2-3|TRBV6-5|-|-
CASSYHRADTQYF
TGTGCCAGCAGTTACCACAGGGCGGATACGCAGTATTTT
>15|TRBJ1-6|TRBV9|TRBD1|-
CASSLLGTGGSPLHF
TGTGCCAGCAGCCTTCTCGGGACAGGCGGGTCACCCCTCCACTTT